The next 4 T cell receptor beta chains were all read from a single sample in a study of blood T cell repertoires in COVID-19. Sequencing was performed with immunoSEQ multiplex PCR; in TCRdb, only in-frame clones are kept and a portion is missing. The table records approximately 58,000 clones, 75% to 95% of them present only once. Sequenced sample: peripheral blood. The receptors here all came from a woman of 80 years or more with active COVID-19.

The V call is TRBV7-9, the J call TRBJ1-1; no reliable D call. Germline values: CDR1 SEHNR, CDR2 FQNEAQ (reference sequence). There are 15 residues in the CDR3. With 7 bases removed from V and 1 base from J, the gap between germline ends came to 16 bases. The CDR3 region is CASTPDNGKNTEAFF. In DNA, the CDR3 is TGTGCCAGCACCCCCGACAATGGAAAGAACACTGAAGCTTTCTTT.

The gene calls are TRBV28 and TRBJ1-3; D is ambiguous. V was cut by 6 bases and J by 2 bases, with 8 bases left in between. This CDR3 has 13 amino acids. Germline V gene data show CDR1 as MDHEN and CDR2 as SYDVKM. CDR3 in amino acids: CASRTGTGNTIYF. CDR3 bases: TGTGCCAGCAGGACGGGGACTGGAAACACCATATATTTT.

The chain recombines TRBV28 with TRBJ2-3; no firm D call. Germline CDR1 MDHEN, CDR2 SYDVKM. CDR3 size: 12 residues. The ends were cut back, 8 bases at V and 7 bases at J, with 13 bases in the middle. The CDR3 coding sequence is TGTGCCAGCTACCAGGTCGGTTATACGCAGTATTTT. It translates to CASYQVGYTQYF.

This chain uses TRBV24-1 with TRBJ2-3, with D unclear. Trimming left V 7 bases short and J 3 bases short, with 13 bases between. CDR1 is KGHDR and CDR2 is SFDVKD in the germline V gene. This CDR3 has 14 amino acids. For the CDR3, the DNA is TGTGCCACCAGCCCATCCGCGTCTACAGATACGCAGTATTTT. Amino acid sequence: CATSPSASTDTQYF.